The clone carrying this T cell receptor (beta chain) was seen many times. Antigen unknown. TCRdb independently ran MiXCR on the reads; one entry per CDR3 protein. The profile shows a few hundred thousand distinct CDR3 sequences, 15% to 20% of them singletons. This specimen comes from a study of T cell repertoires in cytomegalovirus infection. For the study at large: TCR beta signatures that were public indicated CMV infection and matching HLA type. General study results and limits: People with CMV and the relevant HLA were identified by cumulative public TCR beta family frequency. In two of eight donors, the top clonotype was HLA-C-restricted CMV-specific.

V trimming: 8 bases; J trimming: 0 bases; junction bases outside the gene matches: 9. The CDR3 is 16 amino acids. CDR1 and CDR2 (germline): MNHEY, SVGEGT. Sequencing input: PBMCs. The chain links TRBV6-2 or TRBV6-3 to TRBJ2-7, with 11 bases aligning to TRBD1. This TCR came from a human donor in good health (CMV status not recorded). Some clones in this sample may be carry-over from other donors' samples. The CDR3 loop reads CASGKTGTGGSYEQYF. Here the CDR3 DNA reads TGTGCCAGCGGAAAGACCGGGACAGGGGGCTCCTACGAGCAGTACTTC.